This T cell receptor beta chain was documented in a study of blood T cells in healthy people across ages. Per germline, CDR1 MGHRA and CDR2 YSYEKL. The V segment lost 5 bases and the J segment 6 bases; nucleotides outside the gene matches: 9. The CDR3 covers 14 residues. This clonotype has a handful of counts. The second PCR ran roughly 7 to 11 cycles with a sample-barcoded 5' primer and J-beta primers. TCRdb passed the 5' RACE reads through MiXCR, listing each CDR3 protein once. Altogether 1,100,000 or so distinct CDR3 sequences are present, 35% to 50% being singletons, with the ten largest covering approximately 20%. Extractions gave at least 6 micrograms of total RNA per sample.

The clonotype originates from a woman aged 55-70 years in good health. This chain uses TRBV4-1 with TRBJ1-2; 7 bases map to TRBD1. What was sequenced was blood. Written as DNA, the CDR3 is TGCGCCAGCAGCTATCGCTCAGGGGGAGATGGCTACACCTTC. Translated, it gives CASSYRSGGDGYTF.